Each of the 9 T cell receptor beta chains below was sequenced from the same sample in a study of read filtering for tumor transcriptome and immune sequencing. Molecular barcoded adaptors covering alpha/delta and beta/gamma chains were used on roughly 400 ng RNA. A single record per CDR3 protein comes from TCRdb applying MiXCR to the reads. The repertoire has over 35,000 distinct CDR3 sequences, roughly 12% of them found once; the top ten carry approximately 30%. Sequencing used a population of CD138-negative cells sorted from bone marrow. The origin of the receptors is a donor older than 35 with multiple myeloma.

At least ten counts were recorded for this clonotype. The chain has TRBV28 and TRBJ2-7; either TRBD1 or TRBD2 may fit D (5 bases each). The V and J ends lost 3 bases and 2 bases respectively, with 14 bases between them. The germline V gene encodes CDR1 MDHEN and CDR2 SYDVKM. The CDR3 totals 15 residues. For the CDR3, the DNA is TGTGCCAGCAGTTTGGGTCGGGGCCGGACCTACGAGCAGTACTTC. It specifies CASSLGRGRTYEQYF.

As to this clonotype: This may be a read error, as it is one base from a much larger clone. The chain combines TRBV30 with TRBJ2-3, with D perhaps TRBD2 (6 bases). Germline V gene lookup returns CDR1 GTSNPN and CDR2 SVGIG (reference sequence). CDR3 length: 13 residues. CDR3 coding DNA: TGTGCCTGGAGTTTTAGCGGCGCAGATGCGCAGTATTTT. Protein product: CAWSFSGADAQYF.

Note on this clonotype: A read error is likely here: a far larger clone is one base away. This chain joins TRBV11-2 and TRBJ2-5; TRBD2 agrees at 12 bases. Germline assignment: CDR1 SGHAT and CDR2 FQNNGV. The CDR3 loop spans 22 amino acids. Germline trimming cut 5 bases from V and 1 base from J; bases unmatched to any gene: 23. CDR3 loop: CASSLLPALGLAGDNFQETQYF. CDR3 DNA sequence: TGTGCCAGCAGCCTACTCCCCGCTTTGGGACTAGCGGGTGATAATTTCCAAGAGACCCAGTACTTC.

Ten or more counts support this clonotype. The chain couples TRBV6-2 or TRBV6-3 to TRBJ2-5; the D call may be TRBD1 or TRBD2 (5 bases each). V was clipped by 5 bases and J by 4 bases, with 26 bases between them. The germline V gene encodes CDR1 MNHEY and CDR2 SVGEGT. This CDR3 spans 18 amino acids. The CDR3 sequence is CASSHRGYRTKTRETQYF. The CDR3 region has the DNA TGTGCCAGCAGTCATCGAGGGTACCGGACAAAGACGAGAGAGACCCAGTACTTC.

The CDR3 here is CASSGWADTEAFF. CDR3 sequence (DNA): TGTGCCAGCAGTGGTTGGGCGGACACTGAAGCTTTCTTT. The chain recombines TRBV6-5 with TRBJ1-1; no definite D call. The CDR3 totals 13 residues. Germline values: CDR1 MNHEY, CDR2 SVGAGI. V was cut by 5 bases and J by 3 bases, with 10 bases left in between.

Ten or more counts support this clonotype. The rearrangement uses TRBV28 and TRBJ1-1, with D maybe TRBD1 (6 bases). V was trimmed by 5 bases and J by 3 bases, leaving 22 bases between them. The CDR3 is 17 amino acids. The germline CDR1 and CDR2 sequences are MDHEN and SYDVKM. The chain's CDR3 is CASSPLGGPWADTEAFF. Here the CDR3 DNA reads TGTGCCAGCAGTCCTCTAGGGGGACCATGGGCGGACACTGAAGCTTTCTTT.

This rearrangement joins TRBV20-1 to TRBJ2-2; possible D gene TRBD2, 6 bases. Trimming cost V 5 bases and J 0 bases, with 10 bases left between them. The CDR3 spans 14 residues. The germline CDR1 and CDR2 sequences are DFQATT and SNEGSKA (reference sequence). CDR3 loop: CSASGETNTGELFF. CDR3 bases: TGCAGTGCTTCGGGAGAGACGAACACCGGGGAGCTGTTTTTT.

This clonotype has ten or more counts. The genes are TRBV19 and TRBJ2-5; 10 positions agree with TRBD1. There are 17 residues in the CDR3. Per the germline V gene, CDR1 is LNHDA and CDR2 is SQIVND (reference sequence). V was pared by 4 bases and J by 2 bases, with 10 bases of the junction left unmatched. The CDR3 region has the DNA TGTGCCAGTAGTAATATTCGACAGGGGGCTTCTCAAGAGACCCAGTACTTC. Translation: CASSNIRQGASQETQYF. The full variable domain, in which reference TRBV19 and TRBJ2-5 provide the parts outside the CDR3, is DGGITQSPKYLFRKEGQNVTLSCEQNLNHDAMYWYRQDPGQGLRLIYYSQIVNDFQKGDIAEGYSVSREKKESFPLTVTSAQKNPTAFYLCASSNIRQGASQETQYFGPGTRLLVL.

The rearrangement links TRBV5-1 to TRBJ2-1; a weak D match, TRBD2 (6 bases). Trimming shortened V by 0 bases and J by 8 bases, and 18 bases separated the two germline ends. The germline V gene has CDR1 SGHRS and CDR2 YFSETQ. The CDR3 sequence is 16 residues long. This chain's CDR3 is CASSLVMTGVRDEQFF. CDR3 nucleotides: TGCGCCAGCAGCTTGGTGATGACGGGAGTAAGGGATGAGCAGTTCTTC.